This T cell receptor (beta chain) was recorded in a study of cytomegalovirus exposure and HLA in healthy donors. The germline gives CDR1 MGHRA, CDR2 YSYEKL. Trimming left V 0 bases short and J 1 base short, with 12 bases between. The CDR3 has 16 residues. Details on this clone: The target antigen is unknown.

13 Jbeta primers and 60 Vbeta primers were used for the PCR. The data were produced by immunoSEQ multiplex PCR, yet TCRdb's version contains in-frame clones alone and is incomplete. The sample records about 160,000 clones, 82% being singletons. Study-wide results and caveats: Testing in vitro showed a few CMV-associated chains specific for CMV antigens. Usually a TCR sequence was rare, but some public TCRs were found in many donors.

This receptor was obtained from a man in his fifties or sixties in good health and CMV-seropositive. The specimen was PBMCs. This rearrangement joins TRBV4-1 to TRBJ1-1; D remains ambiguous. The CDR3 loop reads CASSQDPGSGNTEAFF. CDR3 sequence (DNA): TGCGCCAGCAGCCAAGATCCGGGCAGCGGGAACACTGAAGCTTTCTTT.